The 19 T cell receptor beta chains below were found in one sample sequenced in a study of blood T cell repertoires in COVID-19. The repertoire was sequenced with immunoSEQ multiplex PCR; TCRdb's copy has only in-frame clones and lacks some. The sample yields around 180,000 clones, roughly four fifths seen once. The sample was peripheral blood. Receptors were obtained from a human donor in a cohort sampled during active COVID-19.

The chain combines TRBV4-1 with TRBJ2-7, with 11 bases lining up with TRBD2. CDR3 length: 15 residues. Trimming at V came to 3 bases and at J to 2 bases, leaving 3 bases not matched to a gene. Germline V gene data show CDR1 as MGHRA and CDR2 as YSYEKL. The CDR3 loop reads CASSQVTSGTYEQYF. The DNA for the CDR3 is TGCGCCAGCAGCCAGGTGACTAGCGGGACCTACGAGCAGTACTTC.

The chain carries TRBV6-1 and TRBJ1-2; TRBD1 might be the D (6 bases). Trimming cost V 0 bases and J 6 bases, with 14 bases left between them. Germline V lookup: CDR1 MNHNS, CDR2 SASEGT. This CDR3 contains 15 residues. This CDR3 reads CASSEAQTGVHGYTF. The CDR3 DNA sequence: TGTGCCAGCAGTGAAGCCCAGACAGGAGTGCATGGCTACACCTTC.

This sequence joins TRBV19 and TRBJ2-7, with 9 bases that match TRBD1. The CDR3 is made up of 14 amino acids. The J segment lost 5 bases and the V segment lost 8 bases, leaving 10 bases of the junction unmatched. CDR1 and CDR2 (germline): LNHDA, SQIVND (reference sequence). CDR3 residues: CASEPGQGINEQYF. The DNA for the CDR3 is TGTGCCAGTGAACCGGGACAGGGAATCAACGAGCAGTACTTC.

The genes are TRBV5-1 and TRBJ1-6; D gene ambiguous. CDR3 size: 14 residues. CDR1 is SGHRS, CDR2 YFSETQ, per germline. The V gene lost 0 bases and the J gene lost 14 bases, with 15 bases spanning the gap. CDR3 sequence: CASSLVMSSRTLHF. DNA for the CDR3: TGCGCCAGCAGCTTGGTAATGTCTTCTAGAACCCTCCACTTT.

The chain recombines TRBV2 with TRBJ2-1; tentative D call: TRBD1 (5 bases). Germline-derived CDR1 and CDR2 are SNHLY and FYNNEI. Trimming left V 5 bases short and J 4 bases short, with 9 bases between. CDR3 size: 13 residues. The CDR3 nucleotides read TGTGCCAGCAGTAGGACACTTTACAATGAGCAGTTCTTC. Its protein product is CASSRTLYNEQFF.

The genes are TRBV19 and TRBJ2-1; tentatively, D is TRBD2 (5 bases). Germline values: CDR1 LNHDA, CDR2 SQIVND (reference sequence). V was trimmed by 2 bases and J by 1 base, leaving 6 bases between them. This CDR3 spans 14 amino acids. CDR3 sequence: CASSIRGSYNEQFF. The CDR3 bases are TGTGCCAGTAGTATACGGGGTTCCTACAATGAGCAGTTCTTC.

The rearrangement links TRBV6-1 to TRBJ1-2; no clear D. The CDR3 is 15 residues long. Germline V gene data show CDR1 as MNHNS and CDR2 as SASEGT. V shed 0 bases and J shed 2 bases, with 10 bases lying between them. CDR3 DNA: TGTGCCAGCAGTGAAGCGAGGGTTTTGAACTATGGCTACACCTTC. Translated, it gives CASSEARVLNYGYTF.

The V gene is TRBV27, the J gene TRBJ1-4, with a tentative D call TRBD1 (5 bases). Germline CDR1 is MNHEY and CDR2 is SMNVEV (reference sequence). This CDR3 spans 14 amino acids. V lost 3 bases to trimming and J lost 5 bases, with 10 bases between them. The CDR3 sequence: CASSLGRTNEKLFF. CDR3 DNA sequence: TGTGCCAGCAGTTTGGGCAGGACAAATGAAAAACTGTTTTTT. The full variable domain, its missing parts supplied by reference TRBV27 and TRBJ1-4, is EAQVTQNPRYLITVTGKKLTVTCSQNMNHEYMSWYRQDPGLGLRQIYYSMNVEVTDKGDVPEGYKVSRKEKRNFPLILESPSPNQTSLYFCASSLGRTNEKLFFGSGTQLSVL.

A few counts support this clone. The genes are TRBV6-5 and TRBJ1-1; 8 positions match TRBD1. Germline V gene lookup returns CDR1 MNHEY and CDR2 SVGAGI. V was pared by 6 bases and J by 1 base, with 7 bases of the junction left unmatched. The CDR3 is made up of 15 amino acids. The CDR3 protein is CASRTTGQENTEAFF. The CDR3 bases are TGTGCCAGCAGAACCACGGGACAGGAGAACACTGAAGCTTTCTTT.

On this clone: The junction departs from the called germline gene at one end, perhaps through a read error. The J gene is TRBJ1-1, the V gene TRBV5-1; the D is unclear. CDR3 length equals 14 residues. From germline, CDR1 is SGHRS and CDR2 YFSETQ. CDR3 in DNA: TGCGCCAGCAGATTGGGAACAGCGAACACTGAAGCTTTCTTT. Translation: CASRLGTANTEAFF.

The V and J genes are TRBV7-8 and TRBJ1-5, with a tentative D call TRBD1 (6 bases). The germline CDR1 and CDR2 sequences are SGHVS and FQNEAQ. The CDR3 has 19 amino acids. Trimming pared 2 bases from V and 3 bases from J, leaving 23 bases between. The CDR3 nucleotides are TGTGCCAGCAGCTTAACCTTCCGAAGCCCAGACAGGAACAATCAGCCCCAGCATTTT. It is translated as CASSLTFRSPDRNNQPQHF.

The chain is built from TRBV4-1 and TRBJ1-5, with 7 bases identical to TRBD1. The germline CDR1 and CDR2 sequences are MGHRA and YSYEKL. With 5 bases clipped from V and 7 bases from J, the junction kept 5 bases outside the gene matches. CDR3 length: 13 amino acids. The CDR3 DNA follows: TGCGCCAGCAGCTCCACAGGGGAGCAGCCCCAGCATTTT. Encoded protein: CASSSTGEQPQHF.

This chain connects TRBV9 to TRBJ2-3; TRBD2 agrees at 8 bases. Germline V gene lookup returns CDR1 SGDLS and CDR2 YYNGEE. Trimming cost V 2 bases and J 0 bases; bases outside gene matches: 5. There are 16 residues in the CDR3. CDR3 DNA: TGTGCCAGCAGCGTCGGCGGGGGGATCAGCACAGATACGCAGTATTTT. Amino acids: CASSVGGGISTDTQYF. Combining the CDR3 with reference TRBV9 and TRBJ2-3 gives the whole variable domain DSGVTQTPKHLITATGQRVTLRCSPRSGDLSVYWYQQSLDQGLQFLIQYYNGEERAKGNILERFSAQQFPDLHSELNLSSLELGDSALYFCASSVGGGISTDTQYFGPGTRLTVL.

This chain's CDR3 is CASGLDITETQYF. Written as DNA, the CDR3 is TGTGCTAGTGGTTTGGACATTACGGAGACCCAGTACTTC. V and J are TRBV12-5 and TRBJ2-5; D uncertain. The CDR3 has 13 residues. V dropped 1 base and J dropped 5 bases, with 8 bases sitting between them. Germline V CDR1 and CDR2: LGHNT, FRNRAP.

This clone appeared once. J is TRBJ1-1 and V is TRBV5-1; a weak D match, TRBD1 (5 bases). Trimming removed 4 bases at V and 5 bases at J, with 18 bases between. In germline, CDR1 is SGHRS, CDR2 YFSETQ. There are 15 residues in the CDR3. This CDR3 is CASSALQGKGTEAFF. CDR3 nucleotides: TGCGCCAGCAGCGCCCTCCAGGGTAAGGGGACTGAAGCTTTCTTT.

This clone came up once. J is TRBJ2-3 and V is TRBV4-1, with 14 bases identical to TRBD2. This CDR3 is 17 amino acids long. The V segment lost 7 bases and the J segment 1 base; nucleotides outside the gene matches: 7. CDR1 and CDR2 from the germline V gene are MGHRA and YSYEKL. The CDR3 nucleotides are TGCGCCAGCACCCGACTAGCGGGGGGGACGGGCACAGATACGCAGTATTTT. As protein: CASTRLAGGTGTDTQYF.

The rearrangement joins TRBV5-1 to TRBJ1-2, with 7 bases lining up with TRBD1. The germline CDR1 and CDR2 sequences are SGHRS and YFSETQ. The CDR3 length is 15 residues. V was clipped by 0 bases and J by 2 bases; unmatched bases: 4. The CDR3 DNA sequence: TGCGCCAGCAGCTTGGGGACAGGAGGAAACTATGGCTACACCTTC. It specifies CASSLGTGGNYGYTF.

CDR3 region: CSVHRDTDEKLFF. CDR3 sequence (DNA): TGCAGCGTCCACCGGGACACAGATGAAAAACTGTTTTTT. The V call is TRBV29-1, the J call TRBJ1-4, with a tentative D call TRBD1 (6 bases). Trimming took off 6 bases at V and 6 bases at J, with 14 bases between the two ends. Per the germline V gene, CDR1 is SQVTM and CDR2 is ANQGSEA. CDR3 length equals 13 residues. Filled out from reference TRBV29-1 and TRBJ1-4, the complete variable domain reads SAVISQKPSRDICQRGTSLTIQCQVDSQVTMMFWYRQQPGQSLTLIATANQGSEATYESGFVIDKFPISRPNLTFSTLTVSNMSPEDSSIYLCSVHRDTDEKLFFGSGTQLSVL.

The chain couples TRBV5-6 to TRBJ2-7; 8 nucleotides align to TRBD1. Trimming removed 2 bases from V and 5 bases from J; junction bases left unmatched: 9. The length of the CDR3 is 15 residues. The germline V gene has CDR1 SGHDT and CDR2 YYEEEE. This chain's CDR3 is CASSFQGAPQNEQYF. The DNA for the CDR3 is TGTGCCAGCAGCTTTCAGGGGGCCCCTCAAAACGAGCAGTACTTC.